The clone carrying this T cell receptor beta chain was recorded a few times. The antigen remains undetermined. This specimen belongs to a study of human T cells and chemical hapten exposure. The germline V gene encodes CDR1 SQVTM and CDR2 ANQGSEA. V shed 2 bases and J shed 1 base, with 14 bases lying between them. The CDR3 runs to 16 residues. Regarding the study as a whole: The study found expanded TCRs formed significantly more large CDR3 similarity clusters than controls.

What the library attached to individual cDNA molecules were unique molecular identifiers. MiXCR, applied by TCRdb to the RACE reads, yields one record per CDR3 protein. In the table there are fewer than 70,000 distinct CDR3 sequences, roughly 9.7% of which are singletons. Time point of the sample: pre-sensitization, week 0. The treatment is: therapeutic diphenylcyclopropenone sensitization with weekly scalp DPC. The material was whole blood, obtained in connection with sensitization to the hapten diphenylcyclopropenone (DPC). The chain joins TRBV29-1 to TRBJ2-2; D assignment may be TRBD1 or TRBD2 (5 bases each). The TCR was taken from a woman between 50 and 59 years old with alopecia areata. Some clones in this sample may be carry-over from other donors' samples. CDR3 amino acids: CSVEKRGRRNTGELFF. The DNA for the CDR3 is TGCAGCGTTGAAAAGAGGGGCAGGAGGAACACCGGGGAGCTGTTTTTT.